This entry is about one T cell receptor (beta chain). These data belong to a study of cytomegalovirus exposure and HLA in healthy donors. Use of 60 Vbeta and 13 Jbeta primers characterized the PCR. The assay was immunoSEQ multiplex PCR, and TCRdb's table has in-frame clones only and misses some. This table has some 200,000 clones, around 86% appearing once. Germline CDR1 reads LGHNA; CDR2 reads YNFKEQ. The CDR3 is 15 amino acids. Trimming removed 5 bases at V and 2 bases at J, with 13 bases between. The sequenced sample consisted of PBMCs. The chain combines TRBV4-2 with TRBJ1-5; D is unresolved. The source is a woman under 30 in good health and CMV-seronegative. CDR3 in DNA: TGTGCCAGCAGCGACACGGGAGTTGGCAATCAGCCCCAGCATTTT. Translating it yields CASSDTGVGNQPQHF.